The 13 T cell receptor beta chains below all came from one sample that was sequenced in a study of beta chain features in type 1 diabetes. As every portion of the isolated RNA was reverse transcribed, the sequencing read expressed TCRB transcripts. Produced via immunoSEQ multiplex PCR; TCRdb's table is partial and in-frame only. The data show 200,000 to 300,000 clones, over 65% seen once. The sample comprised naive CD4+ T cells from blood. The receptor source for this set is a young man in good health.

As to this clone: Other DNA sequences in this sample translate to the same CDR3. The chain has TRBV18 and TRBJ2-5; D gene uncertain. CDR3 length: 14 residues. Trimming removed 1 base at V and 1 base at J, with 7 bases between. CDR1 is KGHSH and CDR2 is LQKENI in the germline V gene. CDR3 protein: CASSPRGSQETQYF. CDR3 nucleotides: TGTGCCAGCTCACCACGAGGCAGCCAAGAGACCCAGTACTTC.

The genes are TRBV29-1 and TRBJ2-6, with D perhaps being TRBD1 or TRBD2 (5 bases each). V was clipped by 8 bases and J by 0 bases, with 17 bases between them. Germline V gene lookup returns CDR1 SQVTM and CDR2 ANQGSEA. CDR3 size: 16 residues. The CDR3 region has the DNA TGCAGCACCGCTCGTGAGGGGAGCTCTGGGGCCAACGTCCTGACTTTC. Translated: CSTAREGSSGANVLTF.

This clone was seen a handful of times. The CDR3 coding sequence is TGTGCCAGCAGTACCCGGACTAGCGGATACACAGATACGCAGTATTTT. Translated, it gives CASSTRTSGYTDTQYF. The chain recombines TRBV27 with TRBJ2-3, with 10 nucleotides matching TRBD2. After removal of 5 bases from V and 2 bases from J, the junction contained 7 bases not matched to a gene. Germline V gene data show CDR1 as MNHEY and CDR2 as SMNVEV (reference sequence). This CDR3 comprises 16 residues.

This clone was detected once. The gene calls are TRBV7-9 and TRBJ2-1, with 9 bases matching TRBD2. This CDR3 is 15 amino acids long. V dropped 3 bases and J dropped 3; count of bases not matched to a gene: 3. CDR1 SEHNR and CDR2 FQNEAQ come from the germline V gene (reference sequence). The CDR3 region is CASSLGSGSYNEQFF. In DNA form, the CDR3 reads TGTGCCAGCAGCTTGGGTAGCGGGAGCTACAATGAGCAGTTCTTC.

This chain joins TRBV29-1 and TRBJ2-1; 9 nucleotides match TRBD2. Per the germline V gene, CDR1 is SQVTM and CDR2 is ANQGSEA. V dropped 6 bases and J dropped 4; count of bases not matched to a gene: 4. The CDR3 covers 13 residues. In DNA form, the CDR3 reads TGCAGCGTAGGGACTAGCCAGTACAATGAGCAGTTCTTC. Translated: CSVGTSQYNEQFF.

V is TRBV30 and J is TRBJ2-7; 9 nucleotides line up with TRBD2. This CDR3 is 12 amino acids long. Germline values: CDR1 GTSNPN, CDR2 SVGIG (reference sequence). V dropped 6 bases and J dropped 6; count of bases not matched to a gene: 6. CDR3 in DNA: TGTGCCTGCTTAGCGGGAGAGGCCGAGCAGTACTTC. Protein: CACLAGEAEQYF.

V gene TRBV27 combines with J gene TRBJ2-4; TRBD2 might be the D (6 bases). Between the trimmed V and J ends, which lost 8 bases and 7 bases, there was a span of 21 bases. CDR1 MNHEY and CDR2 SMNVEV come from the germline V gene (reference sequence). CDR3 length equals 15 residues. CDR3 nucleotides: TGTGCCAGCTCACTCCAAGCGGGCACGGGGAACATTCAGTACTTC. Translation gives CASSLQAGTGNIQYF.

This chain joins TRBV7-9 and TRBJ2-3; D is ambiguous. Trimming removed 5 bases at V and 2 bases at J, with 5 bases between. This CDR3 comprises 12 residues. Germline CDR1 SEHNR, CDR2 FQNEAQ (reference sequence). The CDR3 nucleotides are TGTGCCAGCAGCACCCACACAGATACGCAGTATTTT. It translates to CASSTHTDTQYF.

The gene calls are TRBV10-3 and TRBJ2-7; no definite D call. CDR3 length: 13 residues. Trimming cost V 4 bases and J 6 bases, with 13 bases left between them. Germline V CDR1 and CDR2: ENHRY, SYGVKD. CDR3: CAISAQDAGEQYF. In DNA, the CDR3 is TGTGCCATCAGTGCCCAGGATGCCGGCGAGCAGTACTTC.

The CDR3 reads CSVGDRGGQPQHF. CDR3 nucleotide sequence: TGCAGCGTGGGAGACAGGGGAGGTCAGCCCCAGCATTTT. The genes are TRBV29-1 and TRBJ1-5; 8 nucleotides align to TRBD1. The CDR3 contains 13 residues. Per germline, CDR1 SQVTM and CDR2 ANQGSEA. V lost 6 bases, J lost 6 bases, and 7 bases stayed unmatched.

This chain uses TRBV27 with TRBJ1-3; tentative D call: TRBD1 (5 bases). From germline, CDR1 is MNHEY and CDR2 SMNVEV (reference sequence). Trimming removed 2 bases from V and 0 bases from J, with 14 bases in between. The CDR3 runs to 17 residues. This chain's CDR3 is CASSLRTPGSSGNTIYF. The DNA for the CDR3 is TGTGCCAGCAGTTTAAGGACACCGGGGAGCTCTGGAAACACCATATATTTT.

This clone was counted between two and nine times. The chain recombines TRBV30 with TRBJ2-5; TRBD2 is a possible D gene (6 bases). This CDR3 comprises 13 residues. Per the germline V gene, CDR1 is GTSNPN and CDR2 is SVGIG (reference sequence). The germline V and J ends were trimmed by 1 base and 6 bases, with 12 bases remaining between them. The CDR3 reads CAWSAASEQTQYF. The CDR3, as DNA: TGTGCCTGGAGTGCGGCTAGCGAACAGACCCAGTACTTC. The whole variable domain, remainder taken from reference TRBV30 and TRBJ2-5, is SQTIHQWPATLVQPVGSPLSLECTVEGTSNPNLYWYRQAAGRGLQLLFYSVGIGQISSEVPQNLSASRPQDRQFILSSKKLLLSDSGFYLCAWSAASEQTQYFGPGTRLLVL.

The chain joins TRBV15 to TRBJ2-3, with D unresolved. The V gene's germline CDR1 is LNHNV and CDR2 YYDKDF (reference sequence). The CDR3 runs 14 residues. V was clipped by 0 bases and J by 3 bases, with 7 bases between them. DNA of the CDR3: TGTGCCACCAGCAGAGATGTTCGGACAGATACGCAGTATTTT. Translating it yields CATSRDVRTDTQYF.